This T cell receptor beta chain was recorded in a study of Tregs in tolerant kidney transplant recipients. Data came from immunoSEQ multiplex PCR; TCRdb stores just in-frame clones and leaves some out. The sample records 55,000 to 80,000 clones, roughly 98% being singletons. A word on this clone: Antigen specificity is unknown.

Notes on the study in general: Biological reproducibility was not directly addressed in this study.

Germline V gives CDR1 SGHNT, CDR2 YENEEA. V was trimmed by 3 bases and J by 5 bases, leaving 19 bases between them. CDR3 length: 16 amino acids. The sequence came from a human donor who received a combined kidney and bone marrow transplant. The chain joins TRBV11-3 to TRBJ2-5, with a possible D match to TRBD2 (9 bases). The starting material was Tregs from blood, obtained before the transplant. CDR3 sequence: CASSFLAGQAGETQYF. The DNA of the CDR3 is TGTGCCAGCAGCTTTCTAGCGGGACAGGCAGGGGAGACCCAGTACTTC.